The source of this TCR beta chain is a study of low-dose radiotherapy and immunotherapy resistance in tumors. There are many counts of this clonotype. Per the germline V gene, CDR1 is SGHTA and CDR2 is FQGNSA. The CDR3 sequence is 17 residues long. Trimming shortened V by 6 bases and J by 0 bases, and 19 bases separated the two germline ends. TRAV- and TRBV-specific primers primed first-strand cDNA, covering alpha and beta chains. The TCRs were subjected to amplification over approximately 20 PCR cycles employing a constant-region primer in conjunction with a V-primer adapter. Each CDR3 protein is one row after TCRdb ran MiXCR on the reads. The profile shows 80,000 to 90,000 distinct CDR3 sequences, roughly 19% of them singletons. This sample's time point: before trial treatment. The donors' regimen was nivolumab, ipilimumab, aspirin, low-dose cyclophosphamide and low-dose radiotherapy. Qualifying patients carried advanced solid tumors devoid of tumor-infiltrating lymphocytes.

This specimen consisted of PBMCs, obtained before treatment. The receptor was isolated from a male donor with prostate cancer. This chain connects TRBV7-2 to TRBJ2-3, with D tentatively TRBD2 (5 bases). Here the CDR3 reads CASRLRGSGPSTDTQYF. The CDR3 nucleotides are TGTGCCAGCAGGTTGAGAGGGAGCGGCCCTAGCACAGATACGCAGTATTTT. Supplemented by reference TRBV7-2 and TRBJ2-3, the full variable domain reads GAGVSQSPSNKVTEKGKDVELRCDPISGHTALYWYRQSLGQGLEFLIYFQGNSAPDKSGLPSDRFSAERTGGSVSTLTIQRTQQEDSAVYLCASRLRGSGPSTDTQYFGPGTRLTVL.